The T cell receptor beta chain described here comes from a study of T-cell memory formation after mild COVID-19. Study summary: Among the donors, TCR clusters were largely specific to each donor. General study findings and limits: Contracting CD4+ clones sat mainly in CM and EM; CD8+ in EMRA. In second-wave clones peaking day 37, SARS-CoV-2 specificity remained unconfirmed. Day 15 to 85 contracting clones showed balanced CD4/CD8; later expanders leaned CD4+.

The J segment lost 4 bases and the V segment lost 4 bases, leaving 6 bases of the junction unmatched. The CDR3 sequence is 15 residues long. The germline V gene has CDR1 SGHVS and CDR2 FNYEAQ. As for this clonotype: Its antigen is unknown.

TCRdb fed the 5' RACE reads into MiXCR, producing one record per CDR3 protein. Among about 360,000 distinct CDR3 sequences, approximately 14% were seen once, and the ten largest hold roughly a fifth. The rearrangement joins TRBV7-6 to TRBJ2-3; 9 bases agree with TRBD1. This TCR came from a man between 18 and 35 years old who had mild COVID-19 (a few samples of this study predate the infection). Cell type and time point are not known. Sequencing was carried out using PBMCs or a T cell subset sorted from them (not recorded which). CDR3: CASSSGQGGSDTQYF. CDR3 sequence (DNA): TGTGCCAGCAGCTCGGGACAGGGAGGTTCAGATACGCAGTATTTT.